These 8 T cell receptor beta chains share one sample of origin, sequenced in a study of blood T cell repertoires in COVID-19. TCRdb's copy holds only in-frame clones and misses some; the assay was immunoSEQ multiplex PCR. Counted here are tens of thousands of clones, roughly 80% occurring once; the ten biggest clones make up around an eighth. The material sequenced was peripheral blood. The receptors originated from a human donor in a cohort sampled during active COVID-19.

The rearrangement links TRBV5-4 to TRBJ2-5, with 13 positions matching TRBD2. The V segment lost 1 base and the J segment 5 bases; nucleotides outside the gene matches: 2. This CDR3 comprises 15 residues. Germline V gene sequence: CDR1 SGHNT, CDR2 YYREEE (reference sequence). The CDR3 DNA reads TGTGCCAGCAGCTTGAAACTAGCGGGGGGGGAGACCCAGTACTTC. Its protein is CASSLKLAGGETQYF.

The chain employs TRBV19 and TRBJ2-5; 10 nucleotides agree with TRBD2. V shed 5 bases and J 5 bases; nucleotides not matched to a gene: 11. CDR1 and CDR2 from the germline V gene are LNHDA and SQIVND (reference sequence). There are 16 residues in the CDR3. CDR3: CASSPRLAGVGETQYF. Here the CDR3 DNA reads TGTGCCAGTAGTCCCCGGCTAGCGGGGGTCGGTGAGACCCAGTACTTC.

The rearrangement links TRBV2 to TRBJ1-5; TRBD1 might be the D (5 bases). Germline lookup yields CDR1 SNHLY and CDR2 FYNNEI. CDR3 length: 13 residues. The V and J ends lost 10 bases and 1 base respectively, with 11 bases between them. As DNA, the CDR3 is TGTGCCACCAGGGCCGGGAGCAATCAGCCCCAGCATTTT. Translation gives CATRAGSNQPQHF.

This clone has a single count. One end of the junction does not line up with germline, which may come from a read error. V and J are TRBV15 and TRBJ2-7; D perhaps matches TRBD2 (7 bases). The CDR3 extends over 15 amino acids. In germline, CDR1 is LNHNV, CDR2 YYDKDF (reference sequence). Here the CDR3 DNA reads TGTGCCACCAGCAGTAGTAGGGGGGGCTCCGACGAGCAGTACTTC. Translation: CATSSSRGGSDEQYF.

The rearrangement joins TRBV5-4 to TRBJ1-2; TRBD1 matches at 7 bases. The V gene end was trimmed by 1 base and the J gene end by 6 bases; junction bases not matched to a gene: 6. This CDR3 spans 14 amino acids. The germline V gene has CDR1 SGHNT and CDR2 YYREEE (reference sequence). The CDR3 sequence is CASSLTGQGDGYTF. The CDR3 DNA sequence: TGTGCCAGCAGCTTGACGGGGCAGGGGGATGGCTACACCTTC.

The genes are TRBV5-1 and TRBJ2-2; 12 bases line up with TRBD1. The CDR3 is 16 residues long. The V segment lost 4 bases and the J segment 3 bases; nucleotides outside the gene matches: 4. Per the germline V gene, CDR1 is SGHRS and CDR2 is YFSETQ. CDR3 region: CASSPGQGADTGELFF. CDR3 in DNA: TGCGCCAGCAGCCCGGGACAGGGGGCCGACACCGGGGAGCTGTTTTTT.

This chain connects TRBV5-1 to TRBJ2-1; D is possibly TRBD2 (6 bases). Germline-derived CDR1 and CDR2 are SGHRS and YFSETQ. This CDR3 contains 12 residues. Between the trimmed V and J ends, which lost 4 bases and 8 bases, there was a span of 10 bases. In DNA form, the CDR3 reads TGCGCCAGCAGCCCCGGGAGCTATGAGCAGTTCTTC. This translates into CASSPGSYEQFF. Using reference TRBV5-1 and TRBJ2-1 for the parts outside the CDR3, the full variable domain is KAGVTQTPRYLIKTRGQQVTLSCSPISGHRSVSWYQQTPGQGLQFLFEYFSETQRNKGNFPGRFSGRQFSNSRSEMNVSTLELGDSALYLCASSPGSYEQFFGPGTRLTVL.

The V gene is TRBV19, the J gene TRBJ2-3; possible D gene TRBD1, 6 bases. V lost 6 bases and J 0 bases, leaving 16 bases between the germline ends. CDR1 and CDR2 (germline): LNHDA, SQIVND (reference sequence). This CDR3 region has 16 residues. Here the CDR3 reads CASSTSRGKSTDTQYF. The CDR3 DNA sequence: TGTGCCAGTAGCACATCCAGGGGCAAAAGCACAGATACGCAGTATTTT. Full variable domain (outside the CDR3, taken from reference TRBV19 and TRBJ2-3): DGGITQSPKYLFRKEGQNVTLSCEQNLNHDAMYWYRQDPGQGLRLIYYSQIVNDFQKGDIAEGYSVSREKKESFPLTVTSAQKNPTAFYLCASSTSRGKSTDTQYFGPGTRLTVL.